This TCR beta chain came from a study of cytomegalovirus exposure and HLA in healthy donors. A few counts support this clone. Its antigen remains unknown. Researchers ran the PCR with 60 Vbeta and 13 Jbeta primers. Only in-frame clones appear in the TCRdb table, and some are missing; sequencing was by immunoSEQ multiplex PCR. The sample lists around 200,000 clones; around 70% were seen once. Between the trimmed V and J ends, which lost 6 bases and 4 bases, there was a span of 11 bases. Looked up from germline, CDR1 is MNHEY and CDR2 is SMNVEV (reference sequence). This CDR3 comprises 13 residues. Study findings and constraints: Donors were assumed by presence/absence analyses to have roughly uniform sequencing depth.

The source is a man between 40 and 49 years old in good health and CMV-seropositive. The genes are TRBV27 and TRBJ2-3, with D possibly matching TRBD2 (5 bases). The sample was PBMCs. This CDR3 is CASRPSSPDTQYF. The DNA for the CDR3 is TGTGCCAGCAGGCCTAGCTCCCCAGATACGCAGTATTTT.